These T cell receptor beta chains were read from a single sample in a study of human T cells and chemical hapten exposure. TCRdb passed the RACE reads through MiXCR, listing each CDR3 protein once. The sample consists of some 50,000 distinct CDR3 sequences, roughly 4.5% of them appearing once. The sample consisted of whole blood. All receptors come from a human donor in good health. Some clones in this sample may be carry-over from other donors' samples. Each CDR3 is given with its conserved first and last residue. A D gene is named only where the DNA matches it firmly. Clone size is given for some rows only: seen once, a few or many times, or a class if the clone is expanded.

d_call clone_size j_call v_call cdr3_nt cdr3_aa
NA many TRBJ1-2 TRBV29-1 TGCAGCGTTGAGGGGGAATTAGCTAACTATGGCTACACCTTC CSVEGELANYGYTF
TRBD2 many TRBJ2-3 TRBV6-6 TGTGCCAGCAGCCTAGCGGGTTCTAGCACAGATACGCAGTATTTT CASSLAGSSTDTQYF
TRBD1 many TRBJ1-2 TRBV13 TGTGCCAGCAGCCTCCTGGGGACAGGGAATGGCTACACCTTC CASSLLGTGNGYTF
NA few TRBJ2-1 TRBV3-1 TGTGCCAGCAGCCATTCTCCGGGTAGGGAGTTCTTC CASSHSPGREFF
TRBD1 few TRBJ2-6 TRBV28 TGTGCCAGCAGGCAGGGGGCCTCTGGGGCCAACGTCCTGACTTTC CASRQGASGANVLTF
NA many TRBJ2-6 TRBV5-1 TGCGCCAGCAGCTTTGAGGGGGCCAACGTCCTGACTTTC CASSFEGANVLTF
NA many TRBJ2-3 TRBV7-2 TGTGCCAGCGAAGGGTCCACAGATACGCAGTATTTT CASEGSTDTQYF
NA NA TRBJ2-5 TRBV10-1 TGCGCCAGCAGTGACCGGGGCGCGGCTGACGAGACCCAGTACTTC CASSDRGAADETQYF
TRBD2 few TRBJ2-1 TRBV9 TGTGCCAGCAGCCGTAGTCTCTTGGGACTAGCGGGCCACAATGAGCAGTTCTTC CASSRSLLGLAGHNEQFF
NA NA TRBJ2-1 TRBV18 TGTGCCAGCTCACCGCTTAGGGGTAGCAATGAGCAGTTCTTC CASSPLRGSNEQFF
TRBD1 few TRBJ2-5 TRBV25-1 TGTGCCAGCAGTGCCCAGGGGACAGGGGGGGAGACCCAGTACTTC CASSAQGTGGETQYF
TRBD2 few TRBJ2-7 TRBV14 TGTGCCAGCAGCCAAGATCGCACTAGCGGGACCTACGAGCAGTACTTC CASSQDRTSGTYEQYF
NA many TRBJ2-2 TRBV7-9 TGTGCCAGCACCCTCAGGGAACGCACCGGGGAGCTGTTTTTT CASTLRERTGELFF
TRBD1 many TRBJ1-1 TRBV12-3/TRBV12-4 TGTGCCAGCAGTTACACAACCCGGGACAGGGGAAACACTGAAGCTTTCTTT CASSYTTRDRGNTEAFF
TRBD1 many TRBJ2-7 TRBV7-3 TGTGCCAGCAGCTTAGGGGGACAGCTAGTCTACGAGCAGTACTTC CASSLGGQLVYEQYF
TRBD2 many TRBJ2-5 TRBV5-1 TGCGCCAGCAGCTCGGGACTAGCGGAAGAGACCCAGTACTTC CASSSGLAEETQYF